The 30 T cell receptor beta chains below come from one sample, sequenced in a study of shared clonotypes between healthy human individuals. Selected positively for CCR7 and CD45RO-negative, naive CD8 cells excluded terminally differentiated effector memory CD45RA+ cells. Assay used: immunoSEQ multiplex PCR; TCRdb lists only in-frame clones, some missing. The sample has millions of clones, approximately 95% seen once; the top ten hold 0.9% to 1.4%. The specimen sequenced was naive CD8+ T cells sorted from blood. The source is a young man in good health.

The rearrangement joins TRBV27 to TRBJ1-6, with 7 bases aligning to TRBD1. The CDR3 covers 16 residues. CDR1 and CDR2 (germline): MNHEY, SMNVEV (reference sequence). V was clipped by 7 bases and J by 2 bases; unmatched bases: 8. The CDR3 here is CASKWTGGPYNSPLHF. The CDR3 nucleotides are TGTGCCAGCAAATGGACAGGCGGACCCTATAATTCACCCCTCCACTTT.

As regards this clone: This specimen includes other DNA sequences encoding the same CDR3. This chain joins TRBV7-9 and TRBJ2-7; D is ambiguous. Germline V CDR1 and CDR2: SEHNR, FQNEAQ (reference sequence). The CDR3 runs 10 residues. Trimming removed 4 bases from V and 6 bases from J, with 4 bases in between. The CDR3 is CASSSSEQYF. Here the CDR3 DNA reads TGTGCCAGCAGCTCGTCCGAGCAGTACTTC.

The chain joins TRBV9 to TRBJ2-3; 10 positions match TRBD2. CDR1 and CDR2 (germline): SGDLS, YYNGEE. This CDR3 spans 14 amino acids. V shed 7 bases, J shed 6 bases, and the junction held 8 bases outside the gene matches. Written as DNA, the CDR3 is TGTGCCAGCGGGAGCGGGGGGGCGCTGGATACGCAGTATTTT. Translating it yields CASGSGGALDTQYF.

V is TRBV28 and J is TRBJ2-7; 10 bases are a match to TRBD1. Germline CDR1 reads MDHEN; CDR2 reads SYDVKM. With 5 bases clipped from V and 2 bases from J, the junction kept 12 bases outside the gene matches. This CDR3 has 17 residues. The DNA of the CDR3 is TGTGCCAGCAGTACCAGCCGCGACAGGGGGCCTCCCTACGAGCAGTACTTC. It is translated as CASSTSRDRGPPYEQYF.

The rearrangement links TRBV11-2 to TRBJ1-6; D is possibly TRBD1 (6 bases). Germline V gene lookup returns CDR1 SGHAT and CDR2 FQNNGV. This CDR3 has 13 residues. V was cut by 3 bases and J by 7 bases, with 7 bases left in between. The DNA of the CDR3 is TGTGCCAGCAGCTTCGACAGGAATTCACCCCTCCACTTT. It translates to CASSFDRNSPLHF.

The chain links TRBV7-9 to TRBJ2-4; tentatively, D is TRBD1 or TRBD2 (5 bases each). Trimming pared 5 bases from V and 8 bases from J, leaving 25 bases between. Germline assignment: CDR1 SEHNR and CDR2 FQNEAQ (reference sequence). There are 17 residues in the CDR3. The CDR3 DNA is TGTGCCAGCAGCCAGTGGGACGGATCCAAAGAGGGTTACATTCAGTACTTC. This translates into CASSQWDGSKEGYIQYF.

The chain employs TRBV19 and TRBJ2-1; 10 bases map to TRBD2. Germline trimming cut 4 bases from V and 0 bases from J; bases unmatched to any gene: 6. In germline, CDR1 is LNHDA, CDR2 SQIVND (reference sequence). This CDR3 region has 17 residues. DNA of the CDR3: TGTGCCAGTAGTACCGGACTAGCGGATCCCTCCTACAATGAGCAGTTCTTC. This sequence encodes CASSTGLADPSYNEQFF.

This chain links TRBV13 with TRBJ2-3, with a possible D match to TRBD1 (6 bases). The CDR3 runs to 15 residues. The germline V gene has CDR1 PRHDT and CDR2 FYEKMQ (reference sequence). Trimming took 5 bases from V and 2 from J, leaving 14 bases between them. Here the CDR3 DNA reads TGTGCCAGCAGCCCAACTGGACAGACCACAGATACGCAGTATTTT. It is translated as CASSPTGQTTDTQYF.

The CDR3 region has the DNA TGCGCCAGCAGTGATTGGGCGGGACAGGGTCCCTACGAGCAGTACTTC. Amino acids: CASSDWAGQGPYEQYF. This rearrangement joins TRBV10-1 to TRBJ2-7; 9 bases map to TRBD1. Germline values: CDR1 WNHNN, CDR2 SYGVQD (reference sequence). The V and J ends lost 3 bases and 2 bases, in that order; junction bases with no gene match: 8. This CDR3 comprises 16 residues.

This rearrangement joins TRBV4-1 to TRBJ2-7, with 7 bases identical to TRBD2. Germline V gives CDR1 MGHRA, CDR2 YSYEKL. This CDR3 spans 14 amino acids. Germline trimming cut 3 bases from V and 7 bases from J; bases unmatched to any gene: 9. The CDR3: CASSHSVLREEQYF. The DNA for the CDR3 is TGCGCCAGCAGCCACTCGGTTTTGCGGGAGGAGCAGTACTTC.

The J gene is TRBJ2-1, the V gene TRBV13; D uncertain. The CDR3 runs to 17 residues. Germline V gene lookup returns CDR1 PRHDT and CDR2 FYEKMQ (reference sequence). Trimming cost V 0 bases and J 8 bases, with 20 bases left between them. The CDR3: CASSLGLPPASTYEQFF. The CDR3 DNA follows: TGTGCCAGCAGCTTAGGCCTCCCCCCGGCCAGCACGTATGAGCAGTTCTTC.

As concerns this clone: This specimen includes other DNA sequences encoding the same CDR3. CDR3 protein: CASSLTGELFF. CDR3 bases: TGTGCCAGCAGCCTCACCGGGGAGCTGTTTTTT. V usage is TRBV7-9 and J usage is TRBJ2-2, with no clear D. Trimming shortened V by 5 bases and J by 4 bases, and 2 bases separated the two germline ends. The CDR3 consists of 11 residues. Looked up from germline, CDR1 is SEHNR and CDR2 is FQNEAQ (reference sequence). Supplemented by reference TRBV7-9 and TRBJ2-2, the full variable domain reads DTGVSQNPRHKITKRGQNVTFRCDPISEHNRLYWYRQTLGQGPEFLTYFQNEAQLEKSRLLSDRFSAERPKGSFSTLEIQRTEQGDSAMYLCASSLTGELFFGEGSRLTVL.

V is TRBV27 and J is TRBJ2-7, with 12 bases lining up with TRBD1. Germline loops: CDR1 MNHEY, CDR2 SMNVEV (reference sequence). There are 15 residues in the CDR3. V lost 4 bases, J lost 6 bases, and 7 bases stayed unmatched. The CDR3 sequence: CASSSSGTGGLEQYF. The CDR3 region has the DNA TGTGCCAGCAGTTCGTCCGGGACAGGGGGCCTCGAGCAGTACTTC.

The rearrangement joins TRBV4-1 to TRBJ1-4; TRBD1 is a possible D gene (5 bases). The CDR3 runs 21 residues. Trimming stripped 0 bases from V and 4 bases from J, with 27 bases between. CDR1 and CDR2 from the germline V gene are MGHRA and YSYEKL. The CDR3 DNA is TGCGCCAGCAGCCAAGATGGGACTGACTTTAATGAAGGATATGATAATGAAAAACTGTTTTTT. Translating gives CASSQDGTDFNEGYDNEKLFF.

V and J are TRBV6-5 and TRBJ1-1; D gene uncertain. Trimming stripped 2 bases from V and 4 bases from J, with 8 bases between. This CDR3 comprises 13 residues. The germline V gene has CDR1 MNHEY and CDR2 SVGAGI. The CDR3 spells CASSYPELTEAFF. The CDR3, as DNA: TGTGCCAGCAGTTACCCTGAGCTCACTGAAGCTTTCTTT.

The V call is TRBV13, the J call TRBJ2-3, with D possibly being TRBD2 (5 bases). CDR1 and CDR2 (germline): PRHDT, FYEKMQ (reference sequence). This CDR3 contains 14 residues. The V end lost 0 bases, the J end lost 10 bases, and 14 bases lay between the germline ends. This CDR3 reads CASSLGLMLEAQYF. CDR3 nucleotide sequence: TGTGCCAGCAGCTTAGGCCTAATGCTGGAGGCGCAGTATTTT.

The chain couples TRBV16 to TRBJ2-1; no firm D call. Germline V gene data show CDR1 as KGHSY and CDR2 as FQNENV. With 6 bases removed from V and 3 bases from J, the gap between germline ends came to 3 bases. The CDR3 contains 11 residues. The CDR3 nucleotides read TGTGCCAGCAGAAACTACAATGAGCAGTTCTTC. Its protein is CASRNYNEQFF.

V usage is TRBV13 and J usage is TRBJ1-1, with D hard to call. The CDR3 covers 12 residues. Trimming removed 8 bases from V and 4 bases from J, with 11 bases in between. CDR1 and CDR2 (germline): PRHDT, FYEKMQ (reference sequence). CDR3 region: CASEAESTEAFF. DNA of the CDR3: TGTGCCAGCGAGGCAGAATCCACTGAAGCTTTCTTT.

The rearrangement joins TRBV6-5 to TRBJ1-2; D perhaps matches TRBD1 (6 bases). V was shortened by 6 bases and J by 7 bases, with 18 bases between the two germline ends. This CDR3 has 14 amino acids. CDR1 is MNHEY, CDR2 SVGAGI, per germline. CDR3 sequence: CASSGTPEGAGYTF. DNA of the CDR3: TGTGCCAGCAGCGGGACACCCGAAGGCGCTGGCTACACCTTC.

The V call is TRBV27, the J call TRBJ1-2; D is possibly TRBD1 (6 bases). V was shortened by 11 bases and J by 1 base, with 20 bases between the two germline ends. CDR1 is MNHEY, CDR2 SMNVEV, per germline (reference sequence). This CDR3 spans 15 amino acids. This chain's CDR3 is CAARGADSINYGYTF. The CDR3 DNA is TGTGCCGCGAGGGGGGCCGACTCTATTAACTATGGCTACACCTTC.

The CDR3 coding sequence is TGTGCCAGCAGTTACGTGGGGGACAACTATGGCTACACCTTC. It encodes CASSYVGDNYGYTF. This rearrangement joins TRBV6-6 to TRBJ1-2; a possible D gene is TRBD1 (5 bases). V shed 2 bases and J shed 2 bases, with 9 bases lying between them. The CDR3 has 14 residues. Germline V gives CDR1 MNHNY, CDR2 SVGAGI (reference sequence).

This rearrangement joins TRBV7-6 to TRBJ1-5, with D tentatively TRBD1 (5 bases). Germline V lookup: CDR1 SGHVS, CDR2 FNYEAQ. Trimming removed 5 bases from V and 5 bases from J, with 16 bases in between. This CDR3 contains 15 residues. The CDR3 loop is CASSRLEGVDQPQHF. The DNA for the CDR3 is TGTGCCAGCAGCCGCCTAGAAGGGGTCGATCAGCCCCAGCATTTT.

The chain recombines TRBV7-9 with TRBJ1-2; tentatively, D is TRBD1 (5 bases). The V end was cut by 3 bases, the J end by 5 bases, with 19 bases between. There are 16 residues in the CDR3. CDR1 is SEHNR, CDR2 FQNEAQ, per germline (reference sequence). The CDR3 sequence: CASSLSGWGTHYGYTF. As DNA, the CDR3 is TGTGCCAGCAGCTTGTCGGGTTGGGGGACCCATTATGGCTACACCTTC.

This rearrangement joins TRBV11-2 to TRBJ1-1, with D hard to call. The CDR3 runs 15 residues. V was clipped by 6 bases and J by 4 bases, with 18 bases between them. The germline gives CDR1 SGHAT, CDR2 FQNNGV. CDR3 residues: CASRGGSPIVTEAFF. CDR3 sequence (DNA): TGTGCCAGCAGAGGAGGGTCACCAATCGTCACTGAAGCTTTCTTT.

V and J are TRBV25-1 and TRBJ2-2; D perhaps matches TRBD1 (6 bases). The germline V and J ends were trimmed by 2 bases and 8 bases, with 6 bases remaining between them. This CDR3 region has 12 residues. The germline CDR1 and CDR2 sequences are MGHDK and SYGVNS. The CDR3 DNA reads TGTGCCAGCAGTGAAACAGGGGGGGAGCTGTTTTTT. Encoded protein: CASSETGGELFF.

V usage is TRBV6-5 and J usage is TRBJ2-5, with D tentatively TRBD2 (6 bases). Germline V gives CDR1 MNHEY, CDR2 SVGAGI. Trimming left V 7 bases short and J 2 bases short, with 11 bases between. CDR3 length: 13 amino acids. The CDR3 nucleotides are TGTGCCAGCACGGGAGTTTGGCAAGAGACCCAGTACTTC. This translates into CASTGVWQETQYF.

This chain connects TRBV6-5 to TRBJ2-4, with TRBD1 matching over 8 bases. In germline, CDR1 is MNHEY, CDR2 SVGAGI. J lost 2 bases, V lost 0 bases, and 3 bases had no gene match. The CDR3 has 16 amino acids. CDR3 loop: CASSYSQGATKNIQYF. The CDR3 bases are TGTGCCAGCAGTTACTCCCAGGGGGCTACCAAAAACATTCAGTACTTC.

The CDR3 here is CAILNPSGGTPYEQYF. The CDR3 nucleotides read TGTGCCATCCTGAACCCTAGCGGGGGGACTCCCTACGAGCAGTACTTC. This chain uses TRBV10-3 with TRBJ2-7; 11 bases line up with TRBD2. The CDR3 consists of 16 residues. Germline V CDR1 and CDR2: ENHRY, SYGVKD. The junction had 11 bases not matched to a gene; V was cut back by 8 bases and J by 2 bases.

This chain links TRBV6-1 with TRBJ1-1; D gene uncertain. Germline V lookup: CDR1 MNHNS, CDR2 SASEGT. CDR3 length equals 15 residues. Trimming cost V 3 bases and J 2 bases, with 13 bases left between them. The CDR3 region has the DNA TGTGCCAGCAGTGATATAGGGATAGGAAACACTGAAGCTTTCTTT. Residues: CASSDIGIGNTEAFF.

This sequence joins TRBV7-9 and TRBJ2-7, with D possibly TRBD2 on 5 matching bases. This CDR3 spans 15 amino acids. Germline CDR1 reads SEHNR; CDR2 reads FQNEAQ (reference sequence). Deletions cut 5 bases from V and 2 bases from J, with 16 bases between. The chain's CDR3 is CASSPQDSVTYEQYF. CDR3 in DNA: TGTGCCAGCAGCCCCCAAGATAGCGTTACCTACGAGCAGTACTTC.